A single sample gave rise to the 21 T cell receptor beta chains below, sequenced in a study of cytomegalovirus exposure and HLA in healthy donors. The PCR made use of 60 Vbeta and 13 Jbeta primers. Sequencing used immunoSEQ multiplex PCR; TCRdb keeps in-frame clones, though not all of them. Found here are some 180,000 clones, approximately 82% of them singletons; the top ten hold around 1.2%. What was sequenced was PBMCs. The receptors originated from a girl aged 2 to 9 in good health and CMV-seropositive.

The chain joins TRBV27 to TRBJ1-5; possibly TRBD1 for D (5 bases). This CDR3 spans 15 amino acids. The V gene lost 3 bases and the J gene lost 5 bases, with 14 bases spanning the gap. CDR1 is MNHEY and CDR2 is SMNVEV in the germline V gene (reference sequence). In DNA, the CDR3 is TGTGCCAGCAGTTTCCCACCAGGGATCGATCAGCCCCAGCATTTT. Translating gives CASSFPPGIDQPQHF.

This clone was seen repeatedly, ten times or more. The chain carries TRBV5-1 and TRBJ2-7, with 10 bases fitting TRBD2. V was pared by 7 bases and J by 13 bases, with 8 bases of the junction left unmatched. CDR3 size: 11 residues. CDR1 SGHRS and CDR2 YFSETQ come from the germline V gene. CDR3 in DNA: TGCGCCAGCGGGAATAGCGGGAGGCGATACTTC. It yields the protein CASGNSGRRYF.

V gene TRBV27 combines with J gene TRBJ1-1; a weak D match, TRBD1 (5 bases). V was clipped by 5 bases and J by 0 bases, with 19 bases between them. The CDR3 extends over 17 amino acids. Per germline, CDR1 MNHEY and CDR2 SMNVEV (reference sequence). The CDR3 reads CASSPRRSTEMNTEAFF. The CDR3 DNA reads TGTGCCAGCAGTCCCCGCCGTTCGACAGAGATGAACACTGAAGCTTTCTTT.

The V and J genes are TRBV25-1 and TRBJ2-1, with TRBD2 matching over 7 bases. V shed 7 bases, J shed 7 bases, and the junction held 10 bases outside the gene matches. The CDR3 length is 14 residues. Per the germline V gene, CDR1 is MGHDK and CDR2 is SYGVNS. CDR3 sequence: CASTPREAGNEQFF. In nucleotides, the CDR3 is TGTGCCAGCACTCCTCGGGAGGCTGGAAATGAGCAGTTCTTC.

This sequence joins TRBV30 and TRBJ2-2, with TRBD1 identical over 10 bases. V lost 5 bases and J lost 6; bases outside the gene matches: 3. Germline V lookup: CDR1 GTSNPN, CDR2 SVGIG (reference sequence). The CDR3 extends over 13 amino acids. Here the CDR3 DNA reads TGTGCCTGGGGGACAGGGGTTCCCGGGGAGCTGTTTTTT. This gives the protein CAWGTGVPGELFF.

V and J are TRBV6-4 and TRBJ2-2; TRBD1 agrees at 7 bases. The CDR3 is made up of 14 amino acids. The V and J ends lost 8 bases and 3 bases, in that order; junction bases with no gene match: 6. Germline CDR1 is MRHNA and CDR2 is SNTAGT. The CDR3 coding sequence is TGTGCCAGCCGACAGGGTCGCTACACCGGGGAGCTGTTTTTT. Its translation is CASRQGRYTGELFF.

J is TRBJ2-1 and V is TRBV9, with D unclear. V lost 2 bases and J 0 bases, leaving 12 bases between the germline ends. The germline V gene encodes CDR1 SGDLS and CDR2 YYNGEE. The length of the CDR3 is 16 residues. This CDR3 reads CASSVRLLSSYNEQFF. The CDR3 DNA follows: TGTGCCAGCAGCGTTCGTTTGCTTAGCTCCTACAATGAGCAGTTCTTC.

CDR3 region: CASSALPRGVLNTEAFF. For the CDR3, the DNA is TGTGCCAGCAGTGCCCTACCTAGAGGCGTATTGAACACTGAAGCTTTCTTT. The chain links TRBV25-1 to TRBJ1-1; D unclear. CDR1 MGHDK and CDR2 SYGVNS come from the germline V gene. The CDR3 is 17 amino acids. The germline V and J ends were trimmed by 4 bases and 0 bases, with 18 bases remaining between them.

This chain links TRBV10-3 with TRBJ2-7; D possibly corresponds to TRBD1 (5 bases). This CDR3 spans 15 amino acids. CDR1 and CDR2 (germline): ENHRY, SYGVKD. With 3 bases removed from V and 0 bases from J, the gap between germline ends came to 12 bases. The CDR3 protein is CAISDAQGSSYEQYF. The CDR3 bases are TGTGCCATCAGTGACGCGCAGGGAAGCTCCTACGAGCAGTACTTC.

This chain connects TRBV10-3 to TRBJ2-1; 11 nucleotides line up with TRBD2. V shed 6 bases and J 3 bases; nucleotides not matched to a gene: 4. CDR3 size: 15 residues. Looked up from germline, CDR1 is ENHRY and CDR2 is SYGVKD. In DNA, the CDR3 is TGTGCCATCAGCTTACTAGCGGGGGACTACAATGAGCAGTTCTTC. Its protein product is CAISLLAGDYNEQFF.

This rearrangement joins TRBV4-1 to TRBJ2-5; 8 nucleotides align to TRBD2. J gave up 6 bases and V 1 base, and 19 bases lay outside the gene matches. CDR3 size: 19 residues. Germline values: CDR1 MGHRA, CDR2 YSYEKL. CDR3 DNA sequence: TGCGCCAGCAGCCAAGTACTAGGGGGATCGGTAGCGGGGATTAAGACCCAGTACTTC. Its protein is CASSQVLGGSVAGIKTQYF.

The chain is built from TRBV5-4 and TRBJ1-2; TRBD1 aligns across 7 bases. Germline-derived CDR1 and CDR2 are SGHNT and YYREEE (reference sequence). CDR3 length equals 14 residues. V lost 4 bases and J lost 4; bases outside the gene matches: 7. CDR3 amino acids: CASSRDRVGYGYTF. The CDR3 DNA reads TGTGCCAGCAGCCGTGACAGGGTGGGCTATGGCTACACCTTC.

The genes are TRBV4-1 and TRBJ2-5; tentative D call: TRBD2 (5 bases). The V gene lost 4 bases and the J gene lost 5 bases, with 23 bases spanning the gap. The CDR3 length is 17 residues. Per the germline V gene, CDR1 is MGHRA and CDR2 is YSYEKL. This CDR3 is CASSLLSLGPGMETQYF. CDR3 coding DNA: TGCGCCAGCAGCCTCCTCTCCTTGGGCCCGGGGATGGAGACCCAGTACTTC.

This clone was found a few times. The V and J genes are TRBV6-1 and TRBJ1-6, with 9 nucleotides matching TRBD1. Germline V gene lookup returns CDR1 MNHNS and CDR2 SASEGT. This CDR3 is built from 17 residues. V lost 4 bases and J lost 7; bases outside the gene matches: 11. The CDR3 sequence is CASSGAPGQGPNSPLHF. In nucleotides, the CDR3 is TGTGCCAGCAGTGGAGCCCCGGGACAGGGACCAAATTCACCCCTCCACTTT.

This chain connects TRBV15 to TRBJ2-1; TRBD2 matches at 8 bases. The CDR3 is 14 amino acids. V lost 5 bases and J lost 5; bases outside the gene matches: 5. Germline V gene sequence: CDR1 LNHNV, CDR2 YYDKDF (reference sequence). In DNA form, the CDR3 reads TGTGCCACCAGCGCAAGGACTAGCCACAATGAGCAGTTCTTC. It yields the protein CATSARTSHNEQFF.

The rearrangement joins TRBV7-8 to TRBJ1-1; D gene uncertain. Trimming left V 2 bases short and J 7 bases short, with 8 bases between. The CDR3 extends over 12 amino acids. Germline CDR1 reads SGHVS; CDR2 reads FQNEAQ. The CDR3 nucleotides are TGTGCCAGCAGCTTAATTCCCATTGAAGCTTTCTTT. Its protein is CASSLIPIEAFF.

The V call is TRBV28, the J call TRBJ2-7; weak D call: TRBD2 (5 bases). V lost 4 bases, J lost 2 bases, and 21 bases lay in between. CDR1 and CDR2 (germline): MDHEN, SYDVKM. This CDR3 has 17 amino acids. DNA for the CDR3: TGTGCCAGCAGTTGGCGTGAGGTCCAGCGGACTCCCTACGAGCAGTACTTC. It is translated as CASSWREVQRTPYEQYF.

The rearrangement links TRBV4-1 to TRBJ2-5; D remains ambiguous. The germline CDR1 and CDR2 sequences are MGHRA and YSYEKL. Trimming shortened V by 2 bases and J by 5 bases, and 9 bases separated the two germline ends. This CDR3 spans 13 amino acids. The chain's CDR3 is CASSQPTRETQYF. The CDR3 region has the DNA TGCGCCAGCAGCCAACCGACGAGGGAGACCCAGTACTTC.

The rearrangement links TRBV19 to TRBJ1-1; D call uncertain. The CDR3 sequence is 13 residues long. V shed 5 bases and J shed 0 bases, with 7 bases lying between them. Germline values: CDR1 LNHDA, CDR2 SQIVND (reference sequence). CDR3 nucleotides: TGTGCCAGTAGTCCGGTATTGAACACTGAAGCTTTCTTT. Translated, it gives CASSPVLNTEAFF.

The chain has TRBV19 and TRBJ1-1; TRBD1 might be the D (5 bases). CDR1 and CDR2 (germline): LNHDA, SQIVND (reference sequence). Trimming left V 11 bases short and J 4 bases short, with 14 bases between. This CDR3 region has 12 residues. The CDR3, as DNA: TGTGCCTGCCGGATGGGGGGCACTGAAGCTTTCTTT. This sequence encodes CACRMGGTEAFF.

This chain joins TRBV4-1 and TRBJ2-1, with 11 nucleotides matching TRBD2. Per germline, CDR1 MGHRA and CDR2 YSYEKL. After removal of 2 bases from V and 12 bases from J, the junction contained 9 bases not matched to a gene. The CDR3 loop spans 15 amino acids. In DNA form, the CDR3 reads TGCGCCAGCAGCCAACTCCATATAGCGGGAGGGAGGCAGTTCTTC. It is translated as CASSQLHIAGGRQFF.